Listed here are 2 T cell receptor beta chains from one sample, sequenced in a study of tumor-infiltrating lymphocytes in primary liver carcinoma. Unsorted whole blood yielded blood RNA, and germline DNA was extracted as well. From around 530 ng of total RNA, TCR beta-specific cDNA was reverse-transcribed using a constant-region primer. For TCR beta, libraries were produced by three nested multiplex PCR rounds using slightly modified ARM-PCR. It was with TRBV1-TRBV30 forward primers and a C-beta reverse primer that the first two PCR rounds were run, at roughly 10 cycles each. Via MiXCR, TCRdb re-called the multiplex PCR reads, giving one row per CDR3 protein. The sample shows about 320,000 distinct CDR3 sequences, 50% to 60% of them seen only once. The sequencing input was peripheral blood. These receptors all come from a woman in her 30s with primary liver carcinoma and hepatitis B virus infection.

Regarding this clonotype: This may be a read error: a much more frequent sequence differs by one nucleotide. The chain is built from TRBV4-1 and TRBJ2-1, with no clear D. CDR1 is MGHRA and CDR2 is YSYEKL in the germline V gene. The CDR3 length is 15 residues. With 6 bases removed from V and 2 bases from J, the gap between germline ends came to 14 bases. CDR3 nucleotides: TGCGCCAGCAGTCTGTCCTGGGGAACCTACAATGAGCAGTTCTTC. Encoded protein: CASSLSWGTYNEQFF.

A note on this clonotype: This may be a read error, as it is one base from a much larger clone. The chain employs TRBV12-3 or TRBV12-4 and TRBJ1-1; no clear D gene. This CDR3 has 14 amino acids. The V end lost 6 bases, the J end lost 1 base, and 12 bases lay between the germline ends. CDR3 DNA sequence: TGTGCCAGCAGCCCTGACCGACGGAACACTGAAGCTTTCTTT. Translating gives CASSPDRRNTEAFF.